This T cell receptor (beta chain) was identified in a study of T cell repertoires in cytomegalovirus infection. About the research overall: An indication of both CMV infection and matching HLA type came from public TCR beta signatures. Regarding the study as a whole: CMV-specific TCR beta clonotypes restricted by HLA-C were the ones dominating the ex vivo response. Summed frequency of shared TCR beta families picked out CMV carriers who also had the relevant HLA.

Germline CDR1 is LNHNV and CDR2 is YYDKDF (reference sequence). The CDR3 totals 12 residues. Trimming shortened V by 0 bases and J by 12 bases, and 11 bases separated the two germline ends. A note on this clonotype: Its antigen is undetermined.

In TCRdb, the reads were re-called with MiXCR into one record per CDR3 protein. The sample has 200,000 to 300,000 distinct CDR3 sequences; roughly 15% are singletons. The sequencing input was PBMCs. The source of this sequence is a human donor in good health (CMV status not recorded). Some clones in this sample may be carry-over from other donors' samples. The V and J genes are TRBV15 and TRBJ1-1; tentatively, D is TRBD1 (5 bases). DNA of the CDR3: TGTGCCACCAGCAGAGATTCAGCAGGGTCTTTCTTT. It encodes CATSRDSAGSFF.